The subject of this entry is one T cell receptor beta chain. There is no known antigen for this receptor. Per-nucleotide qualities are absent, and no much larger clonotype sits a single base away. Library preparation used 5' RACE. The reads were generated on an Illumina HiSeq 2500. The second PCR ran for roughly 7 to 11 cycles and used a J-beta primer mix along with a sample-barcoded 5' primer. A unique molecular identifier was introduced onto each TCR beta cDNA molecule by a template-switch 5' adaptor carrying 12 random nucleotides. At least 2.5 million CDR3-containing paired-end reads were obtained from each sample. All of the RNA was converted into first-strand cDNA using the Mint cDNA synthesis kit, with a TRBC-specific oligonucleotide serving as the primer. Following uracil-DNA glycosylase treatment, a first 18-cycle PCR with universal primers M1SS and BC2_uni_R was performed on all cDNA. The paper's processing steps were these. For normalization, 1 million high-quality reads were randomly selected from each sample, with every read carrying a distinct molecular identifier. Instead of being binned into consensus sequences, reads with shared molecular identifiers were discarded. CDR3 identification, clonotype clustering and error correction used MiTCR with a Q25 quality threshold and the strictest error-elimination algorithm. A nonparametric unseen species model with Euler transformation was used to estimate a lower bound on total TCR beta diversity. Clones were called with MiXCR by TCRdb after fastp trimmed the public reads at Q25, and only in-frame beta chains were retained. Here each entry gathers all rows of one CDR3 protein and keeps the most common genes and DNA. The V and J calls reflect TCRdb's pipeline rather than the authors' work. This sample lists some 1,000,000 distinct CDR3 sequences; about 23% were detected once. Clones ranked in the top ten supply 0.65% to 0.75% of the sample.

The donors were roughly 40 Caucasian individuals from Russia, aged 6 to 90 years, who were systemically healthy. Roughly 11 milliliters of peripheral blood were drawn from each donor into EDTA-treated Vacutainer tubes. Ficoll-Paque density-gradient centrifugation was used to isolate PBMCs, with at least 6.5 million obtained per sample. Trizol reagent was used to extract total RNA from the PBMCs, yielding at least 6 micrograms per sample. For every donor, flow cytometry on a PBMC aliquot measured the percentage of naive CD45RAhigh/CD27high T cells. This specimen belongs to a study of blood T cells in healthy people across ages (dated by TCRdb to about 2015). About the study as a whole: In model experiments, template switching captured about one uniquely barcoded TCR beta cDNA molecule for every two T cells. To track age-related changes in TCR beta repertoire diversity, the study relied on deep sequencing normalized with unique cDNA molecular identifiers. The study analyzed two additional independent replicas of 1 million unique cDNA reads from the same blood draw for two donors, one aged 18 to 29 and one aged 80 or older. Four age groups were formed from the donors: young (average approximately 15 years), middle-aged (around 41), aged (about 68) and long-lived (approximately 78).

The germline V gene gives CDR1 as LGHNA and CDR2 as YSLEER. V and J lose 0 bases and 9 bases, and a span of 9 bases separates them. The CDR3 starts with the cysteine, ends with the phenylalanine, and has 13 residues. The only DNA kept is the CDR3, 39 bases in frame from the first base. Results and caveats for the whole study, not just this receptor: Because profiling used bulk unsorted PBMCs, naive and antigen-experienced compartments could not be compared conclusively. As age increased, observed TCR beta diversity per million T cells dropped in a roughly linear way, and a significant reduction was already evident by age roughly 36. Compared with the aged group, the long-lived group had more naive CD4+ T cells, fewer expanded clones and increased TCR diversity, suggesting age selection. A strong correlation was found between observed TCR beta diversity and the percentage of naive T cells measured by flow cytometry. Estimates of total diversity from one million sequenced T cells were regarded as lower bounds and underestimates. The CMV infection status of donors was not known, potentially confounding age-related changes in expanded clonotypes.

The data were also submitted as part of a second study, on T cells of mothers and their children. The second paper further reports: Donors were nine systemically healthy Caucasian individuals: three mothers and their six children. cDNA synthesis consumed the entire amount of extracted RNA, loaded at 1.5 ug RNA in each 15 ul reaction. Sample barcodes and 2-4 random nucleotides were added via the M1S primer in the second PCR. Each mother yielded over 9 million TCR beta CDR3 reads and each child about 3 million reads. Thymic selection shapes the output of TCR recombination in a similar way in related and unrelated pairs, and inherited differences have a minor effect. Normalized repertoire overlap was always slightly but never significantly higher in related than unrelated mother-child pairs. No persistent microchimeric T cell clones were found, with a detection sensitivity of around 100 clones per million clonotypes. The study used deep NGS to compare TCR beta repertoires of mothers and children, seeking features distinguishing related mother-child pairs from unrelated individuals. The mean age was roughly 40 +/- 4 years for the mothers and approximately 11 +/- 4 years for the children. After adapters were ligated using NEBNext reagents, the libraries underwent 100+100 nt paired-end sequencing on an Illumina HiSeq 2000. To avoid cross-contamination, the mother libraries and the child libraries were prepared a month apart and sequenced in separate runs. Each donor had between roughly 450,000 and 2,300,000 distinct TCR beta clonotypes identified. Naive TCR beta clonotypes were estimated from low-frequency clonotypes matched to each donor's FACS-determined naive share, without sorting.

The TCR originated in a girl aged 2 to 9 in good health. Sequenced: blood. Recombination joined TRBV4-3 with TRBJ1-5, with the D gene call left open. The bases are TGCGCCAGCAGCCAAGAGCTGCGGCGGCCCCAGCATTTT. Its protein is CASSQELRRPQHF.